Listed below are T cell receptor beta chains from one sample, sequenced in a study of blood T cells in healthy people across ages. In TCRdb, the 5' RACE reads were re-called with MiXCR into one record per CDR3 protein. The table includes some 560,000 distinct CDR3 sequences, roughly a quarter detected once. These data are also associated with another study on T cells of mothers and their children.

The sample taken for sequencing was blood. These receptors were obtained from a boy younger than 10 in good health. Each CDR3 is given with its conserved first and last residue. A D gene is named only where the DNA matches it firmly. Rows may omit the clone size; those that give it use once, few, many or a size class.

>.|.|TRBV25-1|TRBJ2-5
TGTGCCAGCAGTGAATTAGGGGACCAAGAGACCCAGTACTTC
CASSELGDQETQYF
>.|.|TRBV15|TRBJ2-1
TGTGCCACCAGCAGAGATTATCAGACTAGCTCCTACAATGAGCAGTTCTTC
CATSRDYQTSSYNEQFF
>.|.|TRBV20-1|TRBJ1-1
TGCAGTGCTAGAGGGGGACGGACCACTGAAGCTTTCTTT
CSARGGRTTEAFF
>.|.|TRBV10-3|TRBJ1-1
TGTGCCATCAGTGATTGGCTGAACACTGAAGCTTTCTTT
CAISDWLNTEAFF
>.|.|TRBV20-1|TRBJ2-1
TGCAGTGCTGGACCCGGGTCCCAACGGAGGGAGCAGTTCTTC
CSAGPGSQRREQFF
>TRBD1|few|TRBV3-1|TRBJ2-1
TGTGCCAGCAGCCAAGATGGGGTTGGGACAGGGGTTAATGAGCAGTTCTTC
CASSQDGVGTGVNEQFF
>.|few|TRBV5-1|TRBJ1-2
TGCGCCAGCAGCTTGGCCTCCAGGGGTATGGGTGGCTACACCTTC
CASSLASRGMGGYTF
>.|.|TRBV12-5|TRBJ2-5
TGTGCTAGTGGTTTGGGTCTGGAAGAGACCCAGTACTTC
CASGLGLEETQYF
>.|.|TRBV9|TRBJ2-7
TGTGCCAGCAGCGCCTTCTACGAGCAGTACTTC
CASSAFYEQYF
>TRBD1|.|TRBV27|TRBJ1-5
TGTGCCAGCAGTCCAAACAGGGGAAGCAATCAGCCCCAGCATTTT
CASSPNRGSNQPQHF
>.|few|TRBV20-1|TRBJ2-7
TGCAGTGCTAGAGAGGGATCCTCCTACGAGCAGTACTTC
CSAREGSSYEQYF
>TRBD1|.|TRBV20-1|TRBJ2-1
TGCAGTGCTAGTAGAGGGGGCAGCACCTACAATGAGCAGTTCTTC
CSASRGGSTYNEQFF
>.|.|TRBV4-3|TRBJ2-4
TGCGCCAGCAGCCAAGGCGGAGGAGGGGGTAAACACATTCAGTACTTC
CASSQGGGGGKHIQYF
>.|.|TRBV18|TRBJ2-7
TGTGCCAGCTCACGGTACCACCTCTCCTACGAGCAGTACTTC
CASSRYHLSYEQYF
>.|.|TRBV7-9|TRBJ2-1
TGTGCCAGCAGCTTAAGAGCGGGTGGTAGCTATGAGCAGTTCTTC
CASSLRAGGSYEQFF
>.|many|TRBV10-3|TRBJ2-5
TGTGCCATCAGTGAGTCCCAGGTAGAGACCCAGTACTTC
CAISESQVETQYF
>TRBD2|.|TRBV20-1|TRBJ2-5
TGCAGTGCTGGGGGACTAGCGGGGATCAAACAAGAGACCCAGTACTTC
CSAGGLAGIKQETQYF
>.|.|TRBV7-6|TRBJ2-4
TGTGCCAGCAGCCGGGGGTCAGAAAACATTCAGTACTTC
CASSRGSENIQYF
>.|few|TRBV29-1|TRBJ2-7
TGCAGCGTTGGGGGACCAGACTCCTACGGATCCTACGAGCAGTACTTC
CSVGGPDSYGSYEQYF
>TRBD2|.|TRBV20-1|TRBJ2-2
TGCAGTGCTAGAGATCGGGCTAGCGGTCTGACCGGGGAGCTGTTTTTT
CSARDRASGLTGELFF
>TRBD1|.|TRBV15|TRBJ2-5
TGTGCCACCAGCGGACAGGGTGAGACCCAGTACTTC
CATSGQGETQYF
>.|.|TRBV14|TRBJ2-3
TGTGCCAGCAGCCCTGGGTTGGGAACGCAGTATTTT
CASSPGLGTQYF
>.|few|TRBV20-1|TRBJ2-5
TGCAGTGCTATAACCCCGGCAGGAGAAGAGACCCAGTACTTC
CSAITPAGEETQYF
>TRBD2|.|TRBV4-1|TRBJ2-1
TGCGCCAGCAGCCAATTAGCGGGGGGAAACAAAATCTACAATGAGCAGTTCTTC
CASSQLAGGNKIYNEQFF
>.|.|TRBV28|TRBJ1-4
TGTGCCGCGGGGGAAGGTAATGAAAAACTGTTTTTT
CAAGEGNEKLFF
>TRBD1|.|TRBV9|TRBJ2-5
TGTGCCAGCAGCCCCCGCGGACAGGCTTGGGGAGAGACCCAGTACTTC
CASSPRGQAWGETQYF
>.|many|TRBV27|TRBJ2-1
TGTGCCAGCAGTTTATTTGGGGTCGTCAATGAGCAGTTCTTC
CASSLFGVVNEQFF
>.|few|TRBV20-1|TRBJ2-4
TGCAGTGCCATTGCCGGAACAGGGAGGAACATTCAGTACTTC
CSAIAGTGRNIQYF
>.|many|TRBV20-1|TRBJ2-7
TGCAGTGCTAAAACTGGGGGCTCCTACGAGCAGTACTTC
CSAKTGGSYEQYF
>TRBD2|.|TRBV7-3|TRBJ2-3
TGTGCCAGCAGCTTAGCGGGACTAAACACAGATACGCAGTATTTT
CASSLAGLNTDTQYF
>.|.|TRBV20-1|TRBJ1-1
TGCAGTGCTTGGCCCGGACGGGACACTGAAGCTTTCTTT
CSAWPGRDTEAFF
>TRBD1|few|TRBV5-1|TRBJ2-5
TGCGCCAGCAGCTTTCAGGACAGGAGGGAGACCCAGTACTTC
CASSFQDRRETQYF
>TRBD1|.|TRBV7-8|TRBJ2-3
TGTGCCAGCAGCCGAAGGGACAGATCAGATACGCAGTATTTT
CASSRRDRSDTQYF
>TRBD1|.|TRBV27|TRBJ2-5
TGTGTCTCACGGCCGGGACAGGGCCAAGAGACCCAGTACTTC
CVSRPGQGQETQYF
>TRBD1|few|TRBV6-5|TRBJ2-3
TGTGCCAGCAGTTACGCGGACAGGACTAGCACAGATACGCAGTATTTT
CASSYADRTSTDTQYF
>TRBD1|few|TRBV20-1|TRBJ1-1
TGCAGTACGACAGGGGGCTATACTGAAGCTTTCTTT
CSTTGGYTEAFF
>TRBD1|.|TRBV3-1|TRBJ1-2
TGTGCCAGCAGCTTACCCGGGACAGGGGGCTCCTATGGCTACACCTTC
CASSLPGTGGSYGYTF
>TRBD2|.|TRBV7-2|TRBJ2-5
TGTGCCAGCAGCTTTCCTAGCGGGGGGGCGGTTAGAAGAGAGACCCAGTACTTC
CASSFPSGGAVRRETQYF
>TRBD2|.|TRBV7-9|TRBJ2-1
TGTGCCAGCAGCTCAACCGGGACTAGCTACAATGAGCAGTTCTTC
CASSSTGTSYNEQFF
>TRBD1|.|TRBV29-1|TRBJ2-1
TGCAGCGTTGTGGGGGCCGGGACAGGATACAATGAGCAGTTCTTC
CSVVGAGTGYNEQFF
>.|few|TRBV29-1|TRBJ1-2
TGCAGCGTCAGTCAGTCTAACTATGGCTACACCTTC
CSVSQSNYGYTF
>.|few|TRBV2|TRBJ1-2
TGTGCCAGCATCCGGTCCCAGGCTGGCCCTGGCTACACCTTC
CASIRSQAGPGYTF
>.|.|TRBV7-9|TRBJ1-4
TGTGCCAGCAGCCAGATTGGGTCGGGGGTCATTGAAGAAAAACTGTTTTTT
CASSQIGSGVIEEKLFF
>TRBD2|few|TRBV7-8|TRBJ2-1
TGTGCCAGCAGCTTAAAACGCGGGAGATCGAATGAGCAGTTCTTC
CASSLKRGRSNEQFF
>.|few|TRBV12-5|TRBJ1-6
TGTGCTAGTGGTTCGACAGGACAGTACTCACCCCTCCACTTT
CASGSTGQYSPLHF